This T cell receptor (beta chain) was recovered during a study of T cells in tuberculosis. Profiled with immunoSEQ multiplex PCR; TCRdb holds only in-frame clones, not every one. The data hold 40,000 to 50,000 clones, with about 95% observed a single time. Study-wide points: Smaller alpha distances in active tuberculosis partly reflected shorter CDR3-alpha lengths.

In regard to this clone: Its antigen is currently unknown.

Tuberculin skin test and IGRA determined adolescents' latent tuberculosis status at entry. Each donor contributed 90,000 to 100,000 T cells on average, unsorted. Germline lookup yields CDR1 SNHLY and CDR2 FYNNEI. CDR3 size: 15 residues. Trimming left V 3 bases short and J 1 base short, with 12 bases between. The specimen sequenced was PBMCs. The source of this sequence is a donor between 10 and 35 years old with latent tuberculosis or without tuberculosis infection. The chain combines TRBV2 with TRBJ1-1; D unclear. The CDR3 spells CASSDPREANTEAFF. CDR3 DNA sequence: TGTGCCAGCAGTGACCCGAGGGAGGCGAACACTGAAGCTTTCTTT.